This is a list of T cell receptor beta chains from one sample in a study of T-cell memory formation after mild COVID-19. Each CDR3 protein is one row after TCRdb ran MiXCR on the 5' RACE reads. The table has roughly 510,000 distinct CDR3 sequences, about 18% seen once. What was sequenced was PBMCs or a T cell subset sorted from them (not recorded which). The source of these receptors is an adult woman who had mild COVID-19 (a few samples of this study predate the infection). Cell type and time point are not known. Each CDR3 is given with its conserved first and last residue. A D gene is named only where the DNA matches it firmly. Part of the rows lack a size; the others show once, few, many or a class for expanded clones.

d_call j_call clone_size v_call cdr3_aa cdr3_nt
. TRBJ1-1 . TRBV19 CASSTLNPGNTEAFF TGTGCCAGTAGTACCCTCAACCCCGGGAACACTGAAGCTTTCTTT
TRBD2 TRBJ2-1 few TRBV6-1 CASRGTGTSHSQSSYNEQFF TGTGCCAGCAGGGGGACCGGGACTAGTCACTCGCAGAGCTCCTACAATGAGCAGTTCTTC
. TRBJ2-1 . TRBV20-1 CSVRGSYYNEQFF TGCAGTGTTCGGGGGTCTTACTACAATGAGCAGTTCTTC
. TRBJ1-2 few TRBV7-9 CASSFRPQGDGGYTF TGTGCCAGCAGCTTCCGGCCTCAGGGAGATGGCGGCTACACCTTC
. TRBJ1-2 . TRBV12-3/TRBV12-4 CASSFISSNYGYTF TGTGCCAGCAGTTTCATCAGCTCTAACTATGGCTACACCTTC
. TRBJ2-7 . TRBV7-8 CASSLESGEQYF TGTGCCAGCAGTTTAGAGAGCGGCGAGCAGTACTTC
TRBD1 TRBJ2-5 few TRBV20-1 CSARDPQGVQETQYF TGCAGTGCTAGAGATCCACAGGGGGTCCAAGAGACCCAGTACTTC
. TRBJ2-3 few TRBV18 CASSPGTGEDTQYF TGTGCCAGCTCACCAGGGACGGGAGAAGATACGCAGTATTTT
TRBD1 TRBJ1-1 . TRBV20-1 CSASKFGTGDAEAFF TGCAGTGCTAGTAAGTTTGGGACAGGGGATGCTGAAGCTTTCTTT
. TRBJ2-7 . TRBV6-5 CASSYSNAGLSNEQYF TGTGCCAGCAGTTACTCGAACGCAGGCCTTTCGAACGAGCAGTACTTC
. TRBJ1-4 few TRBV5-1 CASSPLATNEKLFF TGCGCCAGCAGCCCCCTGGCGACTAATGAAAAACTGTTTTTT
. TRBJ2-5 . TRBV12-3/TRBV12-4 CASTTLPLAAQETQYF TGTGCCAGCACCACCCTACCCTTAGCGGCCCAAGAGACCCAGTACTTC
TRBD1 TRBJ1-5 few TRBV6-2/TRBV6-3 CASNKDRAIQPQHF TGTGCCAGCAATAAGGACAGGGCGATTCAGCCCCAGCATTTT
TRBD1 TRBJ2-1 . TRBV12-3/TRBV12-4 CASSRRQGMGSYNEQFF TGTGCCAGCAGTCGCCGACAGGGAATGGGTTCCTACAATGAGCAGTTCTTC
. TRBJ2-7 . TRBV29-1 CSVLQVLEQYF TGCAGCGTTTTACAGGTTTTGGAGCAGTACTTC
TRBD2 TRBJ2-1 . TRBV7-9 CASSTGLAGVGDQFF TGTGCCAGCAGCACCGGACTAGCGGGGGTAGGTGATCAGTTCTTC
. TRBJ2-7 . TRBV12-3/TRBV12-4 CASSTGIRTPYEQYF TGTGCCAGCAGCACAGGGATCCGTACCCCCTACGAGCAGTACTTC
. TRBJ1-5 . TRBV15 CATSRELFSGESNQPQHF TGTGCCACCAGCAGAGAATTGTTTTCAGGGGAAAGCAATCAGCCCCAGCATTTT
. TRBJ2-7 . TRBV7-9 CASSTPGGPYEQYF TGTGCCAGCAGCACCCCCGGGGGACCCTACGAGCAGTACTTC
. TRBJ2-2 few TRBV6-2/TRBV6-3 CASSTPYRAGELFF TGTGCCAGCAGTACTCCCTACAGGGCCGGGGAGCTGTTTTTT
TRBD2 TRBJ2-7 few TRBV9 CASSGVGEGTDEQYF TGTGCCAGCAGCGGAGTGGGGGAGGGAACAGACGAGCAGTACTTC
TRBD1 TRBJ2-3 . TRBV6-5 CASSYSTGVLDTQYF TGTGCCAGCAGTTACTCGACAGGGGTGTTGGATACGCAGTATTTT
. TRBJ2-6 . TRBV30 CAWSSEEGSGANVLTF TGTGCCTGGAGTTCCGAGGAGGGGTCTGGGGCCAACGTCCTGACTTTC
TRBD1 TRBJ2-7 . TRBV7-9 CASSPPDRAPVDEQYF TGTGCCAGCAGCCCACCAGACAGGGCTCCTGTGGACGAGCAGTACTTC
. TRBJ1-1 once TRBV6-4 CASSDQVWGLRQNTEAFF TGTGCCAGCAGTGACCAGGTGTGGGGATTGAGGCAGAACACTGAAGCTTTCTTT
TRBD1 TRBJ2-1 few TRBV7-6 CASSLGRQGAANEQFF TGTGCCAGCAGCTTAGGCCGGCAGGGGGCCGCCAATGAGCAGTTCTTC
. TRBJ2-1 few TRBV4-2 CASSQVTGPRVEQFF TGTGCCAGCAGCCAAGTAACGGGGCCTCGGGTTGAGCAGTTCTTC
. TRBJ1-1 few TRBV7-6 CASSLDGGINTEAFF TGTGCCAGCAGCTTAGATGGGGGGATAAACACTGAAGCTTTCTTT
TRBD1 TRBJ2-1 . TRBV24-1 CPTSVPGQGQNNEQFF TGTCCCACCAGTGTTCCCGGACAGGGGCAGAACAATGAGCAGTTCTTC
. TRBJ1-3 . TRBV20-1 CSARDTGSGNTIYF TGCAGTGCTAGAGATACAGGGTCGGGAAACACCATATATTTT
. TRBJ2-7 . TRBV4-1 CASSQGGADYEQYF TGCGCCAGCAGCCAAGGTGGGGCGGACTACGAGCAGTACTTC
TRBD1 TRBJ1-1 . TRBV30 CAWTSKGLGQKNTEAFF TGTGCCTGGACTTCCAAGGGGTTGGGACAGAAGAACACTGAAGCTTTCTTT